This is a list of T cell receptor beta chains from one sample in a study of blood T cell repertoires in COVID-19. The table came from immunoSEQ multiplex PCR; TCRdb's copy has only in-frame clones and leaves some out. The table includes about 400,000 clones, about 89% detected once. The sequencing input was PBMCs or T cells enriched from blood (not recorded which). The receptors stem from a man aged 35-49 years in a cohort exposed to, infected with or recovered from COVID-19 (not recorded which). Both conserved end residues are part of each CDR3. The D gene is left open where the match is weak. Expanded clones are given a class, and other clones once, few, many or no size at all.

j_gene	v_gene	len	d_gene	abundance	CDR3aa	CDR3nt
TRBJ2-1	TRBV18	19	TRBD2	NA	CASSPQGSGSSASYNEQFF	TGTGCCAGCTCACCACAAGGTAGCGGGAGTTCGGCCTCCTACAATGAGCAGTTCTTC
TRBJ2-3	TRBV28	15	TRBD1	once	CASSPRDRGLVTQYF	TGTGCCAGCAGTCCCCGGGACAGGGGGCTGGTCACGCAGTATTTT
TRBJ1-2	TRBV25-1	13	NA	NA	CASSEYGGDGYTF	TGTGCCAGCAGTGAATATGGAGGAGATGGCTACACCTTC
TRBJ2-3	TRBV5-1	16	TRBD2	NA	CASSLRSSGYTDTQYF	TGCGCCAGCAGCTTGAGGTCTAGCGGATACACAGATACGCAGTATTTT
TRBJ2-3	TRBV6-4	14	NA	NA	CASSAQGSTDTQYF	TGTGCCAGCAGTGCCCAGGGTAGCACAGATACGCAGTATTTT
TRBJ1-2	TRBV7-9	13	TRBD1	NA	CASSHDRGGGYTF	TGTGCCAGCAGCCATGACAGGGGAGGTGGCTACACCTTC
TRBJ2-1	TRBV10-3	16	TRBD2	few	CAISESELAGHNEQFF	TGTGCCATCAGTGAGTCGGAGTTAGCGGGGCACAATGAGCAGTTCTTC
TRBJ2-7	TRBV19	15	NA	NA	CASSPRPGMSYEQYF	TGTGCCAGTAGTCCCCGGCCAGGGATGTCCTACGAGCAGTACTTC
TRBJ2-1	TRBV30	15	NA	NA	CAWEGGSGPYNEQFF	TGTGCCTGGGAGGGGGGGAGCGGTCCTTACAATGAGCAGTTCTTC
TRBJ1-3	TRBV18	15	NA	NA	CASSPTQGSGNTIYF	TGTGCCAGCTCACCGACGCAGGGCTCTGGAAACACCATATATTTT
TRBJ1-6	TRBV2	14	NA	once	CASSGDGGVSPLHF	TGTGCCAGCAGTGGAGACGGAGGGGTTTCACCCCTCCACTTT
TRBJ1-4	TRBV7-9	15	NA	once	CASSLDQRGNEKLFF	TGTGCCAGCAGCTTAGACCAGCGGGGTAATGAAAAACTGTTTTTT
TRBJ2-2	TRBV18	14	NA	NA	CASKDQGGTGELFF	TGTGCCAGCAAGGACCAGGGAGGCACCGGGGAGCTGTTTTTT
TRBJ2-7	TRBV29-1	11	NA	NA	CSASEGYEQYF	TGCAGCGCCTCGGAGGGCTACGAGCAGTACTTC
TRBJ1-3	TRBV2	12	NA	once	CASSGQGNTIYF	TGTGCCAGCAGTGGACAGGGAAACACCATATATTTT
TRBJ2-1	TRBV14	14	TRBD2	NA	CASSPRLADNEQFF	TGTGCCAGCAGCCCCCGACTAGCGGACAATGAGCAGTTCTTC
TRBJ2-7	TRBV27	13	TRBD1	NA	CATPGQGLYEQYF	TGTGCCACCCCGGGACAGGGGTTATACGAGCAGTACTTC
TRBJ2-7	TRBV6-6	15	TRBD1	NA	CASSYSIQGAREQYF	TGTGCCAGCAGTTACTCTATACAGGGGGCACGGGAGCAGTACTTC
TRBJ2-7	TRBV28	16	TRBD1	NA	CASRSSGTGGIYEQYF	TGTGCCAGCAGGTCTTCCGGGACAGGGGGCATCTACGAGCAGTACTTC
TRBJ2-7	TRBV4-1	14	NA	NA	CASSRGLLSYEQYF	TGCGCCAGCAGCCGGGGACTCCTTTCCTACGAGCAGTACTTC
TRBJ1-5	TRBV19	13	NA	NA	CASSPGHLQPQHF	TGTGCCAGTAGCCCGGGACACCTGCAGCCCCAGCATTTT
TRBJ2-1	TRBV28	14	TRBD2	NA	CANAKRDTNNEQFF	TGTGCCAACGCGAAGCGGGATACCAACAATGAGCAGTTCTTC
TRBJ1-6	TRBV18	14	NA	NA	CASSTGYNNSPLHF	TGTGCCAGCTCAACAGGTTACAATAATTCACCCCTCCACTTT
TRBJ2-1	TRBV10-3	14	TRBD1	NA	CAISDKTGGGEQFF	TGTGCCATCAGTGATAAAACAGGGGGCGGTGAGCAGTTCTTC
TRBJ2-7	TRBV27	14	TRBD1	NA	CASSNRGNSYEQYF	TGTGCCAGCTCCAACAGGGGGAACTCCTACGAGCAGTACTTC
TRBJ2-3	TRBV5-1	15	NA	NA	CASSRGTPSTDTQYF	TGCGCCAGCAGCAGAGGGACACCCAGCACAGATACGCAGTATTTT
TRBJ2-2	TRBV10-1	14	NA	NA	CASSPGLGVGELFF	TGCGCCAGCAGCCCGGGACTCGGAGTCGGGGAGCTGTTTTTT
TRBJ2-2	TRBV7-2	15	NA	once	CASSLTPLGAGELFF	TGTGCCAGCAGCTTAACGCCCCTAGGGGCCGGGGAGCTGTTTTTT
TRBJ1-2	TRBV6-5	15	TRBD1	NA	CASNHRTGRVKGYTF	TGTGCCAGCAACCACAGGACAGGGAGGGTGAAGGGCTACACCTTC
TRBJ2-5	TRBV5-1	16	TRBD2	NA	CASSLTSGRLGETQYF	TGCGCCAGCAGTTTGACTAGCGGGAGACTCGGAGAGACCCAGTACTTC
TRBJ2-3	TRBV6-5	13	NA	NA	CASSYSAGDTQYF	TGTGCCAGCAGTTACTCAGCCGGGGATACGCAGTATTTT
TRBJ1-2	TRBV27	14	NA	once	CASSWQGKSYGYTF	TGTGCCAGCAGTTGGCAGGGGAAATCCTATGGCTACACCTTC
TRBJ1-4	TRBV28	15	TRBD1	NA	CASSLRQGVGEKLFF	TGTGCCAGCAGCCTAAGACAGGGGGTTGGTGAAAAACTGTTTTTT
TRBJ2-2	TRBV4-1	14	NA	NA	CASSTRVNTGELFF	TGCGCCAGCAGCACTAGGGTGAACACCGGGGAGCTGTTTTTT
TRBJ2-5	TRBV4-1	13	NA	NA	CASSGTHEETQYF	TGCGCCAGCAGCGGGACTCACGAAGAGACCCAGTACTTC
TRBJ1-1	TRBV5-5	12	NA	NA	CASSLGSSIAFF	TGTGCCAGCAGCTTGGGGAGTTCCATAGCTTTCTTT
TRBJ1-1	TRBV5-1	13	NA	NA	CASSYTGSTEAFF	TGCGCCAGCAGCTATACAGGGTCGACTGAAGCTTTCTTT
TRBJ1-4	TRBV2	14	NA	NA	CASSVGGTNEKLFF	TGTGCCAGCAGTGTGGGGGGTACTAATGAAAAACTGTTTTTT
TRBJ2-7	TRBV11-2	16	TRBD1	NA	CASSFVEAGQGYEQYF	TGTGCCAGCAGCTTCGTGGAGGCGGGACAGGGCTACGAGCAGTACTTC
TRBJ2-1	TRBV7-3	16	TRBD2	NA	CASSVAGTNSYNEQFF	TGTGCCAGCAGCGTAGCCGGGACTAACTCCTACAATGAGCAGTTCTTC
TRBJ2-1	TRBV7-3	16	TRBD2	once	CASSPAGLAGANEQFF	TGTGCCAGCAGCCCGGCGGGACTAGCGGGAGCTAATGAGCAGTTCTTC
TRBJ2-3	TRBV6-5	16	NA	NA	CASSYAGRLGTDTQYF	TGTGCCAGCAGTTACGCAGGGAGGTTAGGCACAGATACGCAGTATTTT
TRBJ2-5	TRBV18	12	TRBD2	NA	CASSPQRGAQYF	TGTGCCAGCTCTCCACAGCGGGGGGCCCAGTACTTC
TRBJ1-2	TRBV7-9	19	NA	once	CASSLDRGAGQSRNYGYTF	TGTGCCAGCAGCTTAGATCGGGGGGCAGGTCAGTCCCGTAACTATGGCTACACCTTC
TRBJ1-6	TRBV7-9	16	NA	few	CASSRARTVNNSPLHF	TGTGCCAGCAGCCGCGCGCGGACAGTAAATAATTCACCCCTCCACTTT
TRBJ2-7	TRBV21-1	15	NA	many	CASSTRGGISYEQYF	TGTGCCAGCAGCACAAGAGGTGGAATCTCCTACGAGCAGTACTTC
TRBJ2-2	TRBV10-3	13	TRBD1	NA	CAIRQGAAGELFF	TGTGCCATCAGACAGGGGGCTGCCGGGGAGCTGTTTTTT
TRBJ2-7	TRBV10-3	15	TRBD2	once	CAISDRTSGSNEQYF	TGTGCCATCAGTGACCGGACTAGCGGGAGTAACGAGCAGTACTTC
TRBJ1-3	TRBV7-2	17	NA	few	CASSLSTSRGPGNTIYF	TGTGCCAGCAGCTTATCAACCTCCAGGGGCCCTGGAAACACCATATATTTT
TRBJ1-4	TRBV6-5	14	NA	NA	CASSNRNANEKLFF	TGTGCCAGCAGCAACAGGAACGCTAATGAAAAACTGTTTTTT
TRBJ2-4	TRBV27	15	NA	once	CASSSASRGKNIQYF	TGTGCCAGCAGTTCCGCTAGTAGGGGCAAAAACATTCAGTACTTC
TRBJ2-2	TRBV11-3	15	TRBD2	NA	CASSPEVAGTGELFF	TGTGCCAGCAGCCCCGAGGTAGCGGGAACCGGGGAGCTGTTTTTT
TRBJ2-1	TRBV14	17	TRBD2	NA	CASSQVGLAGSLGGEFF	TGTGCCAGCAGCCAAGTTGGACTAGCGGGCTCATTAGGGGGGGAGTTCTTC
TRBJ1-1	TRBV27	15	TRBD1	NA	CASTQGARIGTEAFF	TGTGCCAGCACCCAGGGGGCGCGGATCGGGACTGAAGCTTTCTTT
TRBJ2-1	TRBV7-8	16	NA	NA	CASSLVGGFNANEQFF	TGTGCCAGCAGCTTAGTAGGCGGGTTCAACGCCAATGAGCAGTTCTTC
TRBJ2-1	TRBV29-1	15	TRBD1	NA	CSVANRGLRGNEQFF	TGCAGCGTAGCCAACAGGGGGTTAAGGGGGAATGAGCAGTTCTTC
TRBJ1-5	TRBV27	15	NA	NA	CASSSGTPYSQPQHF	TGTGCCAGCAGCTCGGGGACACCCTATAGTCAGCCCCAGCATTTT